A selection of T cell receptor beta chains follows, all from one sample in a study of blood T cell repertoires in COVID-19. Produced via immunoSEQ multiplex PCR; TCRdb's table is partial and in-frame only. The table has about 230,000 clones, roughly 80% seen once. Sequenced: peripheral blood. The receptors stem from a woman between 70 and 85 years old with active or convalescent COVID-19. CDR3s include the opening cysteine and the closing phenylalanine or tryptophan. Each record gives: V gene, J gene, CDR3 length, clone size, D gene, CDR3 DNA, CDR3 protein. A D gene is named only where the DNA matches it firmly. The listing skips clone size in some rows; elsewhere it reads once, few, many or a size class.

V: TRBV11-2
J: TRBJ2-6
length: 16
size: -
D: -
DNA: TGTGCCAGCAGCCCGAACACCCACTCTGGGGCCAACGTCCTGACTTTC
CDR3: CASSPNTHSGANVLTF

V: TRBV3-1/TRBV3-2
J: TRBJ2-4
length: 15
size: -
D: -
DNA: TGTGCCAGCAGCCGCTTCGGGGTGGGCAAAAACATTCAGTACTTC
CDR3: CASSRFGVGKNIQYF

V: TRBV23-1
J: TRBJ1-5
length: 16
size: -
D: TRBD1
DNA: TGCGCCAGCAGTCACCTCGGACAGGGGGCGGCTCAGCCCCAGCATTTT
CDR3: CASSHLGQGAAQPQHF

V: TRBV28
J: TRBJ1-1
length: 15
size: -
D: TRBD1
DNA: TGTGCCAGCAGTCCCGGACAGGGGGCTTACACTGAAGCTTTCTTT
CDR3: CASSPGQGAYTEAFF

V: TRBV5-1
J: TRBJ2-7
length: 13
size: -
D: TRBD2
DNA: TGCGCCAGCGGTGAGAGCGGGGACTGGGAGCAGTACTTC
CDR3: CASGESGDWEQYF

V: TRBV7-9
J: TRBJ2-7
length: 15
size: -
D: -
DNA: TGTGCCAGCAGCCCCCGTGGCACCGTCTCCTACGAGCAGTACTTC
CDR3: CASSPRGTVSYEQYF

V: TRBV12-3/TRBV12-4
J: TRBJ1-2
length: 13
size: -
D: TRBD1
DNA: TGTGCCAGCAGTACAGGGGGGAACTATGGCTACACCTTC
CDR3: CASSTGGNYGYTF

V: TRBV28
J: TRBJ1-1
length: 13
size: -
D: -
DNA: TGTGCCAGCACCGAGGGCCCAAACACTGAAGCTTTCTTT
CDR3: CASTEGPNTEAFF

V: TRBV5-1
J: TRBJ2-3
length: 17
size: -
D: TRBD1
DNA: TGCGCCAGCAGCTTGGGACAGGGCCGAATATCCACAGATACGCAGTATTTT
CDR3: CASSLGQGRISTDTQYF

V: TRBV4-3
J: TRBJ2-7
length: 16
size: once
D: TRBD2
DNA: TGCGCCAGCAGCCAAGATTATAGCGGGGGGAACTACGAGCAGTACTTC
CDR3: CASSQDYSGGNYEQYF

V: TRBV5-6
J: TRBJ2-7
length: 15
size: -
D: TRBD2
DNA: TGTGCCAGCAGCTGGGGACTAGCGGGTTCCTACGAGCAGTACTTC
CDR3: CASSWGLAGSYEQYF

V: TRBV19
J: TRBJ2-5
length: 13
size: -
D: -
DNA: TGTGCCAGTAGTAATAGGCAGGCAGAGACCCAGTACTTC
CDR3: CASSNRQAETQYF

V: TRBV19
J: TRBJ1-5
length: 13
size: -
D: TRBD1
DNA: TGTGCCAGTAGTCCAGACAGGGTGCAGCCCCAGCATTTT
CDR3: CASSPDRVQPQHF

V: TRBV13
J: TRBJ2-5
length: 17
size: -
D: TRBD2
DNA: TGTGCCAGCAGCTTAGCCCTCCGCTTAGCGGGCCAAGAGACCCAGTACTTC
CDR3: CASSLALRLAGQETQYF

V: TRBV7-2
J: TRBJ1-1
length: 16
size: -
D: TRBD1
DNA: TGTGCCAGCAGCCCCGGCGCCCTGACAGGGAGGACTGAAGCTTTCTTT
CDR3: CASSPGALTGRTEAFF

V: TRBV7-8
J: TRBJ2-7
length: 15
size: -
D: -
DNA: TGTGCCAGCAGCCAGCATCAGGGGTTAACCTACGAGCAGTACTTC
CDR3: CASSQHQGLTYEQYF

V: TRBV18
J: TRBJ2-7
length: 15
size: -
D: TRBD2
DNA: TGTGCCAGCTCACTGGGACTAGCGCTATCCTACGAGCAGTACTTC
CDR3: CASSLGLALSYEQYF

V: TRBV4-2
J: TRBJ2-7
length: 16
size: once
D: TRBD2
DNA: TGTGCCAGCAGCCTCTCCGGGACTAGCGGTCCCTACGAGCAGTACTTC
CDR3: CASSLSGTSGPYEQYF

V: TRBV13
J: TRBJ2-5
length: 12
size: -
D: -
DNA: TGTGCCAGCAGCTTAGATCGGGAGACCCAGTACTTC
CDR3: CASSLDRETQYF

V: TRBV5-4
J: TRBJ2-1
length: 15
size: -
D: -
DNA: TGTGCCAGCAGCTTTTTGGGAGCAGGGGCGGATGAGCAGTTCTTC
CDR3: CASSFLGAGADEQFF

V: TRBV6-6
J: TRBJ1-6
length: 16
size: -
D: -
DNA: TGTGCCAGCAGTACCCCTGGGGTTAGGGGTAATTCACCCCTCCACTTT
CDR3: CASSTPGVRGNSPLHF

V: TRBV15
J: TRBJ1-2
length: 13
size: -
D: -
DNA: TGTGCCACCAGCAGAGACGGGACATGGGGCTACACCTTC
CDR3: CATSRDGTWGYTF

V: TRBV3-1/TRBV3-2
J: TRBJ2-7
length: 13
size: -
D: -
DNA: TGTGCCAGCAGCCATCAGGACATCTACGAGCAGTACTTC
CDR3: CASSHQDIYEQYF

V: TRBV27
J: TRBJ2-1
length: 12
size: -
D: -
DNA: TGTGCCAGCAGCTTCGGTCTTACGGAGCAGTTCTTC
CDR3: CASSFGLTEQFF

V: TRBV7-9
J: TRBJ2-7
length: 16
size: -
D: TRBD2
DNA: TGTGCCAGCAGCCCCCTCCGACTAGCGGGAGACTACGAGCAGTACTTC
CDR3: CASSPLRLAGDYEQYF

V: TRBV20-1
J: TRBJ1-5
length: 15
size: once
D: -
DNA: TGCAGTGCTAGTGGCCCCGTCCGAGGCAATCAGCCCCAGCATTTT
CDR3: CSASGPVRGNQPQHF

V: TRBV2
J: TRBJ1-1
length: 13
size: -
D: -
DNA: TGTGCCAGCAGTGGAGAGGGGAGGACTGAAGCTTTCTTT
CDR3: CASSGEGRTEAFF

V: TRBV7-2
J: TRBJ2-1
length: 13
size: -
D: -
DNA: TGTGCCAGCAGCTCCAGCGCCCACCCGATGTGGTTCTTC
CDR3: CASSSSAHPMWFF

V: TRBV20-1
J: TRBJ2-7
length: 14
size: -
D: -
DNA: TGCAGTGCTAGTGGTGACAGCACAACCTACGAGCAGTACTTC
CDR3: CSASGDSTTYEQYF

V: TRBV28
J: TRBJ2-1
length: 15
size: -
D: TRBD2
DNA: TGTGCCAGCAGTTCCGGGACTAGCGGTTACAATGAGCAGTTCTTC
CDR3: CASSSGTSGYNEQFF

V: TRBV5-1
J: TRBJ1-6
length: 14
size: -
D: -
DNA: TGCGCCAGCAGCTTGGGGGCGGGAGATTCACCCCTCCACTTT
CDR3: CASSLGAGDSPLHF

V: TRBV5-5
J: TRBJ2-2
length: 15
size: -
D: -
DNA: TGTGCCAGCAGCTTAAGAGGGACTGCGGCCGGTGAGCTGTTTTTT
CDR3: CASSLRGTAAGELFF

V: TRBV7-2
J: TRBJ1-2
length: 14
size: few
D: TRBD1
DNA: TGTGCCAGCAGCTTAGCATCAGGGGGTGGTGGCTACACCTTC
CDR3: CASSLASGGGGYTF

V: TRBV12-3/TRBV12-4
J: TRBJ2-3
length: 12
size: -
D: -
DNA: TGTGCCAGCAGTTTCGCAGCAGATACGCAGTATTTT
CDR3: CASSFAADTQYF

V: TRBV6-5
J: TRBJ2-1
length: 12
size: once
D: -
DNA: TGTGCCAGCAGCCGGACCGAGGGTGAGCAGTTCTTC
CDR3: CASSRTEGEQFF

V: TRBV5-1
J: TRBJ1-3
length: 14
size: -
D: -
DNA: TGCGCCAGCAGCTTGACAGGGACTGGAAACACCATATATTTT
CDR3: CASSLTGTGNTIYF

V: TRBV4-1
J: TRBJ1-1
length: 14
size: -
D: -
DNA: TGCGCCAGCAGCCAAGTAGCGGGCTTGACTGGAGCTTTCTTT
CDR3: CASSQVAGLTGAFF

V: TRBV5-1
J: TRBJ2-7
length: 14
size: -
D: -
DNA: TGCGCCAGCAGCTTGATGCCTAGCAGCTACGAGCAGTACTTC
CDR3: CASSLMPSSYEQYF

V: TRBV9
J: TRBJ2-5
length: 17
size: few
D: TRBD2
DNA: TGTGCCAGCAGCGGAGGGCTAGCGGGAGGGTTCTTAGAGACCCAGTACTTC
CDR3: CASSGGLAGGFLETQYF

V: TRBV5-6
J: TRBJ1-2
length: 13
size: -
D: -
DNA: TGTGCCAGCAGACAGGGTGTGGGCGGAGGCTACACCTTC
CDR3: CASRQGVGGGYTF

V: TRBV27
J: TRBJ1-1
length: 13
size: many
D: TRBD1
DNA: TGTGCCAGCACCAGAACAGGGGGCACTGAAGCTTTCTTT
CDR3: CASTRTGGTEAFF

V: TRBV6-4
J: TRBJ2-1
length: 20
size: -
D: TRBD2
DNA: TGTGCCAGCAGTGCCCTAGGGTCAGCGGGGGGGCGGTCCTCCTACAATGAGCAGTTCTTC
CDR3: CASSALGSAGGRSSYNEQFF

V: TRBV10-1
J: TRBJ2-3
length: 19
size: -
D: TRBD2
DNA: TGCGCCAGCAGTCCCCGGACTAGCGGGAGGGCCGGAGGAACAGATACGCAGTATTTT
CDR3: CASSPRTSGRAGGTDTQYF

V: TRBV27
J: TRBJ1-2
length: 16
size: -
D: -
DNA: TGTGCCAGCAGTTTCTCACAGGGAACGTTGAACTATGGCTACACCTTC
CDR3: CASSFSQGTLNYGYTF

V: TRBV13
J: TRBJ1-2
length: 14
size: many
D: -
DNA: TGTGCCAGCAGCTTCATGGGCTATAACTATGGCTACACCTTC
CDR3: CASSFMGYNYGYTF

V: TRBV30
J: TRBJ2-1
length: 12
size: -
D: -
DNA: TGTGCCTGGAGTAAGAGTTACAATGAGCAGTTCTTC
CDR3: CAWSKSYNEQFF

V: TRBV5-1
J: TRBJ2-3
length: 15
size: many
D: -
DNA: TGCGCCAGCAGCTGGGCGGGGGCCGGTACAGATACGCAGTATTTT
CDR3: CASSWAGAGTDTQYF

V: TRBV19
J: TRBJ2-7
length: 16
size: -
D: TRBD1
DNA: TGTGCCAGTAGTGTCCACCGGGACAGGCGCACCTACGAGCAGTACTTC
CDR3: CASSVHRDRRTYEQYF

V: TRBV12-3/TRBV12-4
J: TRBJ1-4
length: 12
size: -
D: -
DNA: TGTGCCTCGGGGAGGACGGCCGAAAAACTGTTTTTT
CDR3: CASGRTAEKLFF

V: TRBV24-1
J: TRBJ1-4
length: 18
size: -
D: -
DNA: TGTGCCACCAGTGACCTCCCCGGGCGGAGGGGCGCGGTAGAAAAACTGTTTTTT
CDR3: CATSDLPGRRGAVEKLFF

V: TRBV6-1
J: TRBJ2-1
length: 16
size: -
D: -
DNA: TGTGCCAGCAGTGGAGGGTCGTCTCGATCCTACAATGAGCAGTTCTTC
CDR3: CASSGGSSRSYNEQFF

V: TRBV4-3
J: TRBJ1-2
length: 15
size: -
D: -
DNA: TGCGCCAGCAGCCAAGGGAGGGACGGGATCTATGGCTACACCTTC
CDR3: CASSQGRDGIYGYTF

V: TRBV24-1
J: TRBJ2-5
length: 15
size: -
D: -
DNA: TGTGCCACCAGTGATTTTAGCGGCCTCCAAGAGACCCAGTACTTC
CDR3: CATSDFSGLQETQYF

V: TRBV9
J: TRBJ2-1
length: 17
size: -
D: TRBD2
DNA: TGTGCCAGCAGCGTAGGTCTAGCGGGAGACATGTACAATGAGCAGTTCTTC
CDR3: CASSVGLAGDMYNEQFF

V: TRBV7-8
J: TRBJ2-7
length: 15
size: -
D: -
DNA: TGTGCCAGCAGCTTCCTGGGTTCTAGCTCCTACGAGCAGTACTTC
CDR3: CASSFLGSSSYEQYF

V: TRBV5-1
J: TRBJ2-5
length: 15
size: -
D: TRBD2
DNA: TGCGCCAGCAGCTTGGGAGCGGGGGGGTCCGAGACCCAGTACTTC
CDR3: CASSLGAGGSETQYF

V: TRBV29-1
J: TRBJ2-1
length: 13
size: -
D: -
DNA: TGCAGCGGGCGGGACCCCGGGGACAATGAGCAGTTCTTC
CDR3: CSGRDPGDNEQFF

V: TRBV7-8
J: TRBJ2-1
length: 16
size: few
D: TRBD1
DNA: TGTGCCAGCAGAAGTAAGAAAGGGACAGCAGGAAGTGAGCAGTTCTTC
CDR3: CASRSKKGTAGSEQFF

V: TRBV18
J: TRBJ1-2
length: 14
size: few
D: -
DNA: TGTGCCAGCTCATCTAAGACAGGAGACTATGGCTACACCTTC
CDR3: CASSSKTGDYGYTF

V: TRBV20-1
J: TRBJ2-7
length: 11
size: -
D: TRBD1
DNA: TGCAGTGCTAGAGACAGGGGGTGGCAGTACTTC
CDR3: CSARDRGWQYF